Below, 18 T cell receptor beta chains from the same sample are listed, as sequenced in a study of blood T cell repertoires in COVID-19. The protocol was immunoSEQ multiplex PCR, while the TCRdb copy is restricted to in-frame clones and leaves out a portion. Here the sample spans 150,000 or so clones, about nine tenths being singletons. Sequenced input: PBMCs or T cells enriched from blood (not recorded which). These receptors all come from a woman between 40 and 55 years old who had been exposed to COVID-19.

Comments on this clone: A junction boundary mismatches the germline segment, possibly from a read error. Here the CDR3 reads CASREGPARDNYGYTF. The CDR3 DNA is TGTGCCAGCAGGGAAGGGCCCGCCAGGGATAACTATGGCTACACCTTC. The rearrangement links TRBV6-1 to TRBJ1-2; tentative D call: TRBD1 (5 bases). CDR3 length equals 16 residues. CDR1 is MNHNS, CDR2 SASEGT, per germline.

V and J are TRBV2 and TRBJ2-1; 14 bases match TRBD2. Trimming took 3 bases from V and 0 from J; bases not matched to a gene: 13. The germline V gene encodes CDR1 SNHLY and CDR2 FYNNEI. This CDR3 is 21 amino acids long. CDR3 protein: CASSDPLWTSGGRSSYNEQFF. The CDR3 region has the DNA TGTGCCAGCAGTGACCCTTTATGGACTAGCGGGGGGAGGAGCTCCTACAATGAGCAGTTCTTC.

The CDR3 sequence: CASSDRHGLAGLNEQFF. CDR3 coding DNA: TGCGCCAGCAGTGACAGACACGGACTAGCGGGACTCAATGAGCAGTTCTTC. The chain carries TRBV10-2 and TRBJ2-1, with TRBD2 matching over 12 bases. The CDR3 length is 17 residues. Germline CDR1 WSHSY, CDR2 SAAADI. The V and J ends lost 3 bases and 6 bases, in that order; junction bases with no gene match: 9.

The chain uses TRBV4-1 and TRBJ2-1; D uncertain. The germline V gene encodes CDR1 MGHRA and CDR2 YSYEKL. V was shortened by 0 bases and J by 9 bases, with 15 bases between the two germline ends. The CDR3 is made up of 15 amino acids. As DNA, the CDR3 is TGCGCCAGCAGCCAAGATCTTTCCCCGAGGTCTGAGCAGTTCTTC. Its protein product is CASSQDLSPRSEQFF.

The genes are TRBV3-1 (or the pseudogene TRBV3-2) and TRBJ1-3; 7 bases map to TRBD1. Germline CDR1 is LGHDT and CDR2 is YNNKEL (reference sequence). V gave up 1 base and J gave up 0 bases; unmatched junction bases: 3. This CDR3 has 16 residues. The CDR3 sequence: CASSQGQGSSGNTIYF. CDR3 DNA sequence: TGTGCCAGCAGCCAAGGACAGGGAAGCTCTGGAAACACCATATATTTT.

The chain is built from TRBV10-3 and TRBJ1-2, with 11 positions matching TRBD1. The CDR3 covers 17 residues. Germline assignment: CDR1 ENHRY and CDR2 SYGVKD. The V gene end was trimmed by 0 bases and the J gene end by 5 bases; junction bases not matched to a gene: 8. This CDR3 is CAISESGDRGNLYGYTF. The CDR3, as DNA: TGTGCCATCAGTGAGTCGGGGGACAGGGGGAATTTGTATGGCTACACCTTC.

The chain carries TRBV5-8 and TRBJ2-6; no definite D call. The CDR3 totals 16 residues. Germline values: CDR1 SGHTS, CDR2 YDEGEE. V was trimmed by 0 bases and J by 3 bases, leaving 10 bases between them. The CDR3 loop is CASSLGTLIGANVLTF. Written as DNA, the CDR3 is TGTGCCAGCAGCTTGGGAACCCTAATTGGGGCCAACGTCCTGACTTTC.

This clone was counted only a few times. The chain couples TRBV25-1 to TRBJ2-4; 12 bases are shared with TRBD2. The V and J ends lost 5 bases and 16 bases, in that order; junction bases with no gene match: 6. Germline-derived CDR1 and CDR2 are MGHDK and SYGVNS. CDR3 size: 12 residues. The CDR3 nucleotides are TGTGCCAGCAGTACTAGCGGGGGGACCCATTACTTC. Its protein product is CASSTSGGTHYF.

This clone was detected only a few times. The chain uses TRBV19 and TRBJ1-1; TRBD1 might be the D (5 bases). The CDR3 totals 14 residues. Germline loops: CDR1 LNHDA, CDR2 SQIVND (reference sequence). V was trimmed by 0 bases and J by 1 base, leaving 6 bases between them. CDR3 sequence: CASSIDGGNTEAFF. Here the CDR3 DNA reads TGTGCCAGTAGTATAGACGGGGGGAACACTGAAGCTTTCTTT.

V usage is TRBV10-1 and J usage is TRBJ1-3, with D unclear. The CDR3 is 14 residues long. Deletions cut 7 bases from V and 7 bases from J, with 17 bases between. Per the germline V gene, CDR1 is WNHNN and CDR2 is SYGVQD (reference sequence). Here the CDR3 DNA reads TGCGCCAGCAAACCCGGGAGACGGAGGAACACCATATATTTT. The encoded protein is CASKPGRRRNTIYF.

This chain connects TRBV11-2 to TRBJ2-7; unclear D gene. CDR3 length: 14 amino acids. Between the trimmed V and J ends, which lost 1 base and 0 bases, there was a span of 7 bases. Germline CDR1 SGHAT, CDR2 FQNNGV. Here the CDR3 reads CASSLGYSSYEQYF. CDR3 DNA: TGTGCCAGCAGCTTAGGGTACAGCTCCTACGAGCAGTACTTC.

The V gene is TRBV6-5, the J gene TRBJ1-6, with 8 bases that match TRBD1. This CDR3 spans 16 amino acids. The germline V gene has CDR1 MNHEY and CDR2 SVGAGI. After removal of 0 bases from V and 8 bases from J, the junction contained 6 bases not matched to a gene. CDR3 region: CASSYSRTGLDSPLHF. The CDR3 nucleotides are TGTGCCAGCAGTTACTCCAGGACAGGGTTGGATTCACCCCTCCACTTT.

CDR3 coding DNA: TGTGCCAGCAGCTTAAAAGGGACAGGGGACTATGAGCAGTTCTTC. This encodes CASSLKGTGDYEQFF. The rearrangement joins TRBV7-3 to TRBJ2-1, with 10 bases that match TRBD1. Germline V gene data show CDR1 as SGHTA and CDR2 as FQGTGA. V gave up 1 base and J gave up 8 bases; unmatched junction bases: 5. The CDR3 consists of 15 residues.

The CDR3: CATSDYQASGNTIYF. CDR3 bases: TGTGCCACCAGTGATTACCAGGCCTCTGGAAACACCATATATTTT. The chain employs TRBV24-1 and TRBJ1-3, with D uncertain. Per the germline V gene, CDR1 is KGHDR and CDR2 is SFDVKD. The V gene lost 2 bases and the J gene lost 0 bases, with 7 bases spanning the gap. The CDR3 covers 15 residues.

V and J are TRBV5-4 and TRBJ2-3, with 11 positions matching TRBD2. The CDR3 has 17 residues. Looked up from germline, CDR1 is SGHNT and CDR2 is YYREEE (reference sequence). Trimming cost V 0 bases and J 3 bases; bases outside gene matches: 6. In DNA form, the CDR3 reads TGTGCCAGCAGCTTGGTTTCTAGCGGGAGGAGGACAGATACGCAGTATTTT. This encodes CASSLVSSGRRTDTQYF.

The chain has TRBV18 and TRBJ1-6; D is unresolved. Trimming shortened V by 3 bases and J by 7 bases, and 13 bases separated the two germline ends. There are 15 residues in the CDR3. CDR1 and CDR2 from the germline V gene are KGHSH and LQKENI. The CDR3 sequence: CASSPPSSGNSPLHF. CDR3 in DNA: TGTGCCAGCTCACCCCCTTCCTCGGGAAATTCACCCCTCCACTTT.

This clone was counted a few times. V usage is TRBV19 and J usage is TRBJ1-2, with 7 bases fitting TRBD1. V trimming: 8 bases; J trimming: 4 bases; junction bases outside the gene matches: 16. The CDR3 is 16 residues long. The germline V gene encodes CDR1 LNHDA and CDR2 SQIVND (reference sequence). The CDR3 here is CASSPDRTSPSYGYTF. The CDR3 nucleotides are TGTGCCAGTTCTCCGGACAGGACCTCCCCTAGCTATGGCTACACCTTC.

The J gene is TRBJ2-7, the V gene TRBV6-5, with 8 positions matching TRBD1. Germline V gives CDR1 MNHEY, CDR2 SVGAGI. There are 14 residues in the CDR3. The J segment lost 6 bases and the V segment lost 9 bases, leaving 13 bases of the junction unmatched. The CDR3 spells CASTSRGRFGEQYF. CDR3 bases: TGTGCCAGTACCTCCAGGGGGCGCTTCGGCGAGCAGTACTTC.